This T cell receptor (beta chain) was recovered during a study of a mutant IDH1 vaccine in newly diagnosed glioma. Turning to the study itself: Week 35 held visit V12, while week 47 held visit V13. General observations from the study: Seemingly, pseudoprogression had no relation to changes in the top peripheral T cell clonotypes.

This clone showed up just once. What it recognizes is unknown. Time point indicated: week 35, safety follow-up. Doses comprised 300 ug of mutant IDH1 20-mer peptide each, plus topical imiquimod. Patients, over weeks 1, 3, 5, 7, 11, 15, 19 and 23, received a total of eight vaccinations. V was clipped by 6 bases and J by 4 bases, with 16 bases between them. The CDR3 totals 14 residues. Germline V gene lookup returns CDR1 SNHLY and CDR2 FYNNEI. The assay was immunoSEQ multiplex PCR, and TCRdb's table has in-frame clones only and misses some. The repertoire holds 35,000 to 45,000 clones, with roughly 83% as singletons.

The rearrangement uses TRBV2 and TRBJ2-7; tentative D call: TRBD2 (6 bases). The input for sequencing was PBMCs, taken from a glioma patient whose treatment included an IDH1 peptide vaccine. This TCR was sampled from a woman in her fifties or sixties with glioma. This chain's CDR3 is CASRSDMRGYEQYF. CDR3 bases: TGTGCCAGCAGGTCGGACATGCGGGGTTACGAGCAGTACTTC.